Sequencing of this T cell receptor (beta chain) was carried out in a study of neoadjuvant nivolumab and ipilimumab in lung cancer. Turning to the study itself: The combination arm added day-1 ipilimumab 1 mg/kg to nivolumab 3 mg/kg on days 1, 15, 29. Study outcomes and limitations: Resected-tumor TCR richness correlated positively with pretherapy blood richness. TCR richness and clonality were higher in tumors than adjacent uninvolved lung.

This clone was counted a single time. Its antigen is still unknown. The CDR3 has 15 residues. Germline V gene lookup returns CDR1 MNHEY and CDR2 SMNVEV (reference sequence). V gave up 5 bases and J gave up 0 bases, with 11 bases separating them. Only in-frame clones appear in the TCRdb table, and some are missing; sequencing was by immunoSEQ multiplex PCR. This table holds about 10,000 clones, around 80% found once. This chain links TRBV27 with TRBJ2-1; no clear D. Material: peripheral blood, obtained before neoadjuvant nivolumab, alone or with ipilimumab. The receptor's source is an adult with non-small cell lung cancer. The CDR3 DNA reads as TGTGCCAGCAGTGCTACACGGAGCTCCTACAATGAGCAGTTCTTC. This sequence encodes CASSATRSSYNEQFF.